A few counts support the clone carrying this T cell receptor beta chain. What it recognizes is unknown. These data originate in a study of blood T cells in healthy people across ages. General study findings and limits: The fall in TCR beta diversity per million T cells was roughly linear with age.

J was trimmed by 1 base and V by 7 bases; bases with no gene match: 7. The germline gives CDR1 SGHAT, CDR2 FQNNGV. CDR3 length: 15 residues. The use of a sample-barcoded 5' primer and a J-beta primer mix characterized a second PCR of roughly 6 to 11 cycles. Each CDR3 protein gets one entry after TCRdb re-called the 5' RACE reads with MiXCR. The data hold 1.5 million to 2 million distinct CDR3 sequences, with 30% to 35% observed a single time. This TCR was sampled from a woman in her thirties in good health. Sequenced: blood. The chain links TRBV11-2 to TRBJ2-1; TRBD2 aligns across 7 bases. In nucleotides, the CDR3 is TGTGCCAGCATCCGGACTAGAGGGTCCTACAATGAGCAGTTCTTC. Residues: CASIRTRGSYNEQFF.